The rows below give T cell receptor beta chains drawn from one sample of a study of cytotoxic CD8 clonotypes in ibrutinib-treated CLL. Here immunoSEQ multiplex PCR was the method, and the copy in TCRdb shows in-frame clones only, minus some. This table holds over 100,000 clones, approximately 85% found once. This specimen was PBMCs, taken after 24 months of ibrutinib treatment. Receptors originate from a human donor with chronic lymphocytic leukemia. CDR3s leave out the opening cysteine and the closing phenylalanine or tryptophan. D genes are given only for firm matches.

V gene	J gene	D gene	CDR3 protein
TRBV28	TRBJ2-7	TRBD1	ASSLPGQGKKEQY
TRBV4-3	TRBJ1-2	.	ASSQERNRDYGYT
TRBV2	TRBJ1-5	TRBD1	ASSTSSGQGISPGIVSQH
TRBV28	TRBJ2-6	.	ASSSPNRAGANVLT
TRBV4-3	TRBJ2-3	.	ASSLRLEGTDTQY
TRBV4-3	TRBJ2-1	TRBD2	ASSQEAGLAASTYNEQF
TRBV18	TRBJ2-1	TRBD1	ASSSTGNEQF
TRBV7-9	TRBJ2-2	TRBD1	ASRPHRGYTGELF
TRBV21-1	TRBJ2-3	.	ASSNGRQNHSTDTQY
TRBV9	TRBJ1-6	.	ASSPVAGGLSPLH
TRBV7-8	TRBJ1-3	.	ASSYGRADSGNTIY
TRBV4-2	TRBJ2-7	.	ASSQGSGQSYEQY
TRBV4-3	TRBJ1-2	.	ASSPTSDGIYGYT
TRBV2	TRBJ2-1	TRBD2	ASNPGTSGVPGQF
TRBV6-5	TRBJ1-1	.	ASSYFSRGPRTEAF
TRBV6-5	TRBJ2-7	.	ASREGAQGEQY
TRBV5-1	TRBJ2-7	.	ASSLEGRGYEQY
TRBV5-4	TRBJ2-5	.	ASSLEETQY
TRBV19	TRBJ2-1	.	ASSITAEQF
TRBV4-3	TRBJ2-2	.	ASSQASGLPTGELF
TRBV9	TRBJ1-2	.	ASSVESTNYGYT
TRBV7-9	TRBJ2-3	TRBD2	ASTLGGKLAGTDTQY
TRBV7-9	TRBJ1-5	TRBD1	ASSWGTVNSNQPQH
TRBV6-6	TRBJ2-7	TRBD1	ASSVRTGGSYEQY
TRBV7-8	TRBJ2-3	TRBD1	ASSLDRDRDPNTQY
TRBV19	TRBJ2-2	.	ASSIERQITGELF
TRBV28	TRBJ1-5	.	ASTPTGFQPQH
TRBV10-3	TRBJ2-5	TRBD1	AISATGGGETQY
TRBV28	TRBJ1-3	TRBD1	ASRARGQGPSGNTIY
TRBV10-3	TRBJ2-1	TRBD2	AITLSSGGAANEQF
TRBV27	TRBJ2-3	TRBD2	ASSSGTSTDTQY
TRBV15	TRBJ2-5	.	ATSRDLGGVGETQY
TRBV28	TRBJ2-1	TRBD1	ASSLSGQGSDEQF
TRBV27	TRBJ2-5	TRBD1	ASSPGTGVEGEETQY
TRBV6-5	TRBJ1-4	.	ASSYGGLGNEKLF
TRBV4-3	TRBJ1-3	.	ASSQERGYGNTIY
TRBV30	TRBJ1-2	TRBD1	AWTDRDGRGYT
TRBV25-1	TRBJ1-2	TRBD1	ASSEYRLGGQGAGYT
TRBV28	TRBJ1-1	TRBD1	ASSLPGQVIAF
TRBV2	TRBJ2-1	.	ASSPRMAVSYNEQF
TRBV7-2	TRBJ2-1	TRBD2	ASSFGTSGGGEQF
TRBV7-8	TRBJ1-5	TRBD1	ASSIRDRGLNQPQH
TRBV2	TRBJ1-4	TRBD1	ASILQGSTNEKLF
TRBV18	TRBJ2-1	.	ASSRPFDGVGHNEQF
TRBV6-5	TRBJ2-3	.	ASSYQGGRTDTQY
TRBV7-2	TRBJ2-1	.	ASSPNTAGNNEQF
TRBV27	TRBJ2-5	TRBD2	ASRLAGEETQY
TRBV7-9	TRBJ2-4	.	ASSLSQGNIQY
TRBV11-3	TRBJ2-7	.	ASSLVGDEQY
TRBV7-2	TRBJ2-6	.	ASSFVTGSGANVLT
TRBV2	TRBJ2-7	.	ASSPRGYEQY
TRBV28	TRBJ2-4	.	ASSLTPADLAKNIQY
TRBV4-3	TRBJ1-2	TRBD1	ASSPGQGYGYT
TRBV28	TRBJ1-2	.	ASTGEGVYGYT
TRBV28	TRBJ1-5	.	ASSLGAGLSQH
TRBV19	TRBJ1-1	.	ASSPSFGTEAF
TRBV2	TRBJ2-7	TRBD2	ASSVSGSYEQY
TRBV18	TRBJ2-7	.	ASSPPGSGLPGVEQY
TRBV7-2	TRBJ1-2	.	ASSPMTDYGYT